The TCR beta chain described here comes from a study of shared clonotypes between healthy human individuals. Across the study: Aged between 18 and 49, the donors were a couple of women and three men.

Overall study results and limits: Unshared clonotypes carried lower generation probabilities than those common to all four donors.

From CD4+ cells came CD45RA+ naive and CD45RA-negative memory subsets. A note on this clone: Its target is not known.

Germline-derived CDR1 and CDR2 are MNHNS and SASEGT. The CDR3 contains 14 residues. V was pared by 10 bases and J by 0 bases, with 12 bases between. Sequencing was at deep level. The method was immunoSEQ multiplex PCR; TCRdb's version includes in-frame clones alone and lacks a portion of them. In the table there are roughly 530,000 clones, 90% to 97% of which are singletons. The sequence was collected from a woman younger than 45 in good health. The chain recombines TRBV6-1 with TRBJ2-2; D possibly corresponds to TRBD2 (5 bases). Material: naive CD4+ T cells sorted from blood. Regarding subset: CD45RA+ positively selected. The CDR3 loop is CATTSGTNTGELFF. CDR3 sequence (DNA): TGTGCCACGACCTCCGGGACGAACACCGGGGAGCTGTTTTTT.